Following are 14 T cell receptor beta chains from one sample sequenced in a study of cytomegalovirus exposure and HLA in healthy donors. The PCR employed 60 Vbeta primers together with 13 Jbeta primers. Sequenced by immunoSEQ multiplex PCR; TCRdb stores in-frame clones only, minus some. The table shows 95,000 to 150,000 clones, with 77% occurring only once. The specimen sequenced was PBMCs. The receptors derive from a man between 18 and 35 years old in good health and CMV-seropositive.

This rearrangement joins TRBV11-2 to TRBJ2-5; no clear D. The CDR3 runs 13 residues. The germline gives CDR1 SGHAT, CDR2 FQNNGV. V shed 2 bases and J shed 2 bases, with 6 bases lying between them. The CDR3 region has the DNA TGTGCCAGCAGCTTAAACTTTCAAGAGACCCAGTACTTC. Its translation: CASSLNFQETQYF. Full variable domain (missing parts from reference TRBV11-2 and TRBJ2-5): EAGVAQSPRYKIIEKRQSVAFWCNPISGHATLYWYQQILGQGPKLLIQFQNNGVVDDSQLPKDRFSAERLKGVDSTLKIQPAKLEDSAVYLCASSLNFQETQYFGPGTRLLVL.

The chain uses TRBV27 and TRBJ1-4; D may be TRBD1 (5 bases). This CDR3 comprises 13 residues. The V end lost 5 bases, the J end lost 8 bases, and 12 bases lay between the germline ends. Per germline, CDR1 MNHEY and CDR2 SMNVEV (reference sequence). CDR3: CASSLRVREKLFF. CDR3 DNA: TGTGCCAGCAGTCTCAGGGTTCGCGAAAAACTGTTTTTT.

V gene TRBV5-1 combines with J gene TRBJ1-2, with 10 bases that match TRBD1. Trimming at V came to 5 bases and at J to 5 bases, leaving 3 bases not matched to a gene. The CDR3 loop spans 13 amino acids. Per germline, CDR1 SGHRS and CDR2 YFSETQ. The CDR3 nucleotides read TGCGCCAGCAGAGAGGGACAGGGGTATGGCTACACCTTC. This encodes CASREGQGYGYTF.

The V gene is TRBV4-1, the J gene TRBJ1-1; D remains ambiguous. This CDR3 has 13 residues. Germline V gene lookup returns CDR1 MGHRA and CDR2 YSYEKL. Between the trimmed V and J ends, which lost 1 base and 6 bases, there was a span of 9 bases. CDR3 in DNA: TGCGCCAGCAGCCAAGCCGAGCGGGCTGAAGCTTTCTTT. Its protein product is CASSQAERAEAFF.

The V call is TRBV28, the J call TRBJ1-4, with 7 positions matching TRBD1. The germline V gene has CDR1 MDHEN and CDR2 SYDVKM. Germline trimming cut 5 bases from V and 8 bases from J; bases unmatched to any gene: 8. The CDR3 loop spans 14 amino acids. The CDR3 here is CASSRTGDKEKLFF. CDR3 sequence (DNA): TGTGCCAGCAGTAGAACAGGGGACAAGGAAAAACTGTTTTTT. Looking up the rest from reference TRBV28 and TRBJ1-4 gives the full variable domain: DVKVTQSSRYLVKRTGEKVFLECVQDMDHENMFWYRQDPGLGLRLIYFSYDVKMKEKGDIPEGYSVSREKKERFSLILESASTNQTSMYLCASSRTGDKEKLFFGSGTQLSVL.

The chain joins TRBV30 to TRBJ2-5; possible D gene TRBD2, 6 bases. The DNA matches TRBJ2-7 better at its end, which makes the J call doubtful. CDR3 size: 14 residues. Germline V gene data show CDR1 as GTSNPN and CDR2 as SVGIG (reference sequence). The CDR3, as DNA: TGTGCCTGGAGGGGACTGACAGCAGTGAGCGAGCAGTACTTC. The encoded protein is CAWRGLTAVSEQYF.

This sequence joins TRBV19 and TRBJ1-2, with D possibly being TRBD1 (5 bases). The CDR3 has 17 residues. Germline CDR1 LNHDA, CDR2 SQIVND (reference sequence). Between the trimmed V and J ends, which lost 3 bases and 0 bases, there was a span of 17 bases. The CDR3 loop reads CASSITVFQGANYGYTF. Here the CDR3 DNA reads TGTGCCAGTAGTATTACTGTCTTTCAGGGTGCTAACTATGGCTACACCTTC.

CDR3 DNA sequence: TGTGCCAGCAGCGTCGCAGGGATGAACTATGGCTACACCTTC. Amino acids: CASSVAGMNYGYTF. The genes are TRBV28 and TRBJ1-2; TRBD1 might be the D (5 bases). Germline V lookup: CDR1 MDHEN, CDR2 SYDVKM. Trimming took off 6 bases at V and 2 bases at J, with 13 bases between the two ends. The CDR3 covers 14 residues.

The gene calls are TRBV6-5 and TRBJ2-2; the match to TRBD2 covers 9 bases. Germline V gene data show CDR1 as MNHEY and CDR2 as SVGAGI. After removal of 5 bases from V and 4 bases from J, the junction contained 5 bases not matched to a gene. CDR3 length: 15 residues. The CDR3 spells CASSKGTSSTGELFF. The CDR3 DNA follows: TGTGCCAGCAGTAAGGGGACTAGCAGCACCGGGGAGCTGTTTTTT.

The chain links TRBV5-1 to TRBJ1-1, with 7 positions matching TRBD1. This CDR3 spans 15 amino acids. The ends lost 1 base at V and 7 bases at J; junction bases unmatched: 10. CDR1 and CDR2 from the germline V gene are SGHRS and YFSETQ. CDR3 DNA sequence: TGCGCCAGCAGCTTGACTCCTCCAGGGGGTAATGAAGCTTTCTTT. Protein product: CASSLTPPGGNEAFF.

V is TRBV2 and J is TRBJ1-2; D may be TRBD1 (6 bases). Per the germline V gene, CDR1 is SNHLY and CDR2 is FYNNEI. This CDR3 is 13 amino acids long. Trimming stripped 7 bases from V and 4 bases from J, with 13 bases between. The CDR3 coding sequence is TGTGCCAGCAAGAGGGGGACGGGCTATGGCTACACCTTC. Translation: CASKRGTGYGYTF.

This clone was observed a single time. The V call is TRBV6-1, the J call TRBJ2-7; 9 bases are shared with TRBD1. The J segment lost 4 bases and the V segment lost 9 bases, leaving 7 bases of the junction unmatched. This CDR3 comprises 13 residues. Germline loops: CDR1 MNHNS, CDR2 SASEGT. The CDR3 is CASTGTGRYEQYF. The CDR3 nucleotides are TGTGCCAGTACCGGGACAGGGAGATACGAGCAGTACTTC.

The V and J genes are TRBV19 and TRBJ2-2, with a possible D match to TRBD1 (5 bases). Germline loops: CDR1 LNHDA, CDR2 SQIVND (reference sequence). Trimming left V 5 bases short and J 5 bases short, with 15 bases between. The CDR3 consists of 15 residues. The CDR3 DNA follows: TGTGCCAGTAGTTTCGACGCAGGGCGAACCGGGGAGCTGTTTTTT. This translates into CASSFDAGRTGELFF.

DNA of the CDR3: TGTGCCAGCAGTACCAGAATGCTTATGGAGACCCAGTACTTC. Protein: CASSTRMLMETQYF. V is TRBV27 and J is TRBJ2-5; the D is unclear. V was pared by 5 bases and J by 5 bases, with 15 bases between. Germline CDR1 and CDR2: MNHEY and SMNVEV (reference sequence). This CDR3 contains 14 residues.